A single T cell receptor beta chain is shown here with its context. Its target is unknown. This specimen belongs to a study of cytomegalovirus exposure and HLA in healthy donors. PCR used 60 Vbeta primers and 13 Jbeta primers. Assay used: immunoSEQ multiplex PCR; TCRdb lists only in-frame clones, some missing. In the table there are about 130,000 clones, about 81% of which are singletons. The CDR3 is 13 residues long. V was trimmed by 1 base and J by 7 bases, leaving 11 bases between them. Germline values: CDR1 LGHNA, CDR2 YSLEER. Study outcomes and limitations: Later on, a genetic analysis was performed. It linked a missense variant in DCLRE1C with V- and J-gene trimming of TCR beta. In an earlier analysis, most TCR beta V segments were productive about 90% or about 30% of the time.

V gene TRBV4-3 combines with J gene TRBJ2-7; unclear D gene. Material for sequencing was PBMCs. The TCR was taken from a woman in her 30s in good health and CMV-seronegative. CDR3 loop: CASSQVGSGEQYF. The CDR3 coding sequence is TGCGCCAGCAGCCAAGTGGGCTCTGGAGAGCAGTACTTC.